This TCR beta chain derives from a study of graft-versus-host responses after intestinal transplantation. Study context: Every recipient had anti-thymocyte globulin induction and around 3 years of tacrolimus plus steroids. Study outcomes and limitations: Researchers found peak circulating GvH clone levels linked to early post-transplant HvG declines. Individuals who had graft-donor T cell macrochimerism had allografts that showed high graft-versus-host to host-versus-graft clonal ratios. Some GvH clones were seen earlier in gut or blood, suggesting intestinal origin.

The CDR3 sequence is 16 residues long. Germline CDR1 reads MNHEY; CDR2 reads SMNVEV (reference sequence). Trimming took off 3 bases at V and 7 bases at J, with 21 bases between the two ends. The repertoire was sequenced with immunoSEQ multiplex PCR; TCRdb's copy has only in-frame clones and lacks some. The sample has about 130,000 clones, roughly 91% seen once. Note on this clone: Its antigen is undetermined.

The sequence came from a human donor who received an intestinal transplant. The sample consisted of unstimulated CD4+ T cells sorted from spleen or lymph node cells, taken before intestinal transplant. V usage is TRBV27 and J usage is TRBJ2-5; possible D gene TRBD2, 6 bases. The CDR3 loop reads CASSLLRELGKATQYF. CDR3 DNA sequence: TGTGCCAGCAGTTTGCTCCGGGAGCTCGGGAAGGCGACCCAGTACTTC.